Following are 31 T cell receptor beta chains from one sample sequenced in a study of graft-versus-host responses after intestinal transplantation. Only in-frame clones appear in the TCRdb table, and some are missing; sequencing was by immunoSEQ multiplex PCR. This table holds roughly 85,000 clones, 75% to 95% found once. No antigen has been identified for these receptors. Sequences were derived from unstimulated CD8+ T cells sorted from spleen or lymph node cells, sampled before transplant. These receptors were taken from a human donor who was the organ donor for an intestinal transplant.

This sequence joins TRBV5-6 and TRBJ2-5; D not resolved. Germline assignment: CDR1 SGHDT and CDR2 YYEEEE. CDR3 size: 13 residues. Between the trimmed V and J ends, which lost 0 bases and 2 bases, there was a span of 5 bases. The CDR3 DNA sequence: TGTGCCAGCAGCTTGGTAGGGCAAGAGACCCAGTACTTC. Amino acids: CASSLVGQETQYF.

The CDR3 loop is CASRKDSQETQYF. The CDR3 DNA reads TGCGCCAGCAGAAAGGACAGCCAAGAGACCCAGTACTTC. The rearrangement uses TRBV5-1 and TRBJ2-5; D may be TRBD1 (6 bases). The germline CDR1 and CDR2 sequences are SGHRS and YFSETQ. Trimming took 5 bases from V and 1 from J, leaving 9 bases between them. The CDR3 contains 13 residues.

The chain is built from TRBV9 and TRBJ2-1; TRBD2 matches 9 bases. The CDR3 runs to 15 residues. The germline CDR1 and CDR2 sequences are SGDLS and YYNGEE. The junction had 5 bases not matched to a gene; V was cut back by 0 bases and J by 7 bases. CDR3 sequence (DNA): TGTGCCAGCAGCGTAGTGGCGGGGGGGCCTAATGAGCAGTTCTTC. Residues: CASSVVAGGPNEQFF. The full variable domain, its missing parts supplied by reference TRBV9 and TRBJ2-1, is DSGVTQTPKHLITATGQRVTLRCSPRSGDLSVYWYQQSLDQGLQFLIQYYNGEERAKGNILERFSAQQFPDLHSELNLSSLELGDSALYFCASSVVAGGPNEQFFGPGTRLTVL.

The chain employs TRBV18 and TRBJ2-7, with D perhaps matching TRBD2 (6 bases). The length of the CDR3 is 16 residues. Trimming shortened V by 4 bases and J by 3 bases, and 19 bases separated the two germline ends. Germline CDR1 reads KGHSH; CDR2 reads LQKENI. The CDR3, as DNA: TGTGCCAGCTCACTGACGGCCCGGGGACTTGACTACGAGCAGTACTTC. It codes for CASSLTARGLDYEQYF.

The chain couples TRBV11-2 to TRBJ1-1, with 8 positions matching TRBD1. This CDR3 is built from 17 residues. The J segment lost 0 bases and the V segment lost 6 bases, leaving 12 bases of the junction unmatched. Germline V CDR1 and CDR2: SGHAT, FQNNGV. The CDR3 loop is CASRFEQGAYMNTEAFF. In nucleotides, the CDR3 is TGTGCCAGCAGATTCGAGCAGGGGGCGTATATGAACACTGAAGCTTTCTTT.

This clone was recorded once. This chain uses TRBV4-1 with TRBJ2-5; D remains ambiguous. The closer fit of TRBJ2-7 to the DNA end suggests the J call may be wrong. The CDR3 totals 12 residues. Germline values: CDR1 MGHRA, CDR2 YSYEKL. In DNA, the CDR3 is TGCGCCAGCAGCTCTCAGGTTGGCGAGCAGTACTTC. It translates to CASSSQVGEQYF.

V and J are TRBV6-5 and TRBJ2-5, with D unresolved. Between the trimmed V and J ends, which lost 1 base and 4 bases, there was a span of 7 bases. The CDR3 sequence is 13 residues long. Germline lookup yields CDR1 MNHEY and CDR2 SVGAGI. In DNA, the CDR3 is TGTGCCAGCAGTTACTTGTTCCCAGAGACCCAGTACTTC. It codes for CASSYLFPETQYF.

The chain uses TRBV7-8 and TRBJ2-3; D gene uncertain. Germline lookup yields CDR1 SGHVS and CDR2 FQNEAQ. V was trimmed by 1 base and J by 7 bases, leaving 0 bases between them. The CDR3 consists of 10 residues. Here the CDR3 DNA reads TGTGCCAGCAGCTTAGATACGCAGTATTTT. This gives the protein CASSLDTQYF.

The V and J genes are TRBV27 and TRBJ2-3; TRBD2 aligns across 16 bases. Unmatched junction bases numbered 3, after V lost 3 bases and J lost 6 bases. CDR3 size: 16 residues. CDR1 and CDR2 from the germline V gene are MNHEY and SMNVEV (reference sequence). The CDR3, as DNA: TGTGCCAGCAGTTTGGGACTAGCGGGGGGGCCGGATACGCAGTATTTT. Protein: CASSLGLAGGPDTQYF.

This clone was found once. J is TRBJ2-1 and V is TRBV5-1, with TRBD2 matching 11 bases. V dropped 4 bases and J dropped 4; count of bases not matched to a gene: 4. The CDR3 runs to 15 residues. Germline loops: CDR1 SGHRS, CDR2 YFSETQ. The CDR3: CASSGGTSGYNEQFF. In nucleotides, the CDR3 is TGCGCCAGCAGCGGGGGGACTAGCGGATACAATGAGCAGTTCTTC.

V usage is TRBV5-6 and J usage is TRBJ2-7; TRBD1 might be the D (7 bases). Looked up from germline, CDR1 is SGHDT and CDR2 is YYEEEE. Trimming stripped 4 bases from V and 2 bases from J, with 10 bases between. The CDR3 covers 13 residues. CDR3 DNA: TGTGCCAGCAGCCAGGGGGGTACCTACGAGCAGTACTTC. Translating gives CASSQGGTYEQYF.

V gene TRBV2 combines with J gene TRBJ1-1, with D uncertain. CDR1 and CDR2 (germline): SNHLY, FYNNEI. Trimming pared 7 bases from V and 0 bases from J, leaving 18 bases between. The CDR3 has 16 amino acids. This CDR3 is CASMAPKLYMNTEAFF. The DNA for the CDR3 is TGTGCCAGCATGGCCCCGAAACTATATATGAACACTGAAGCTTTCTTT.

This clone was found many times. The chain's CDR3 is CASSGLGTEAFF. In nucleotides, the CDR3 is TGTGCCAGCAGTGGGCTAGGGACTGAAGCTTTCTTT. The chain carries TRBV6-1 and TRBJ1-1, with D uncertain. The CDR3 is 12 amino acids. V gave up 4 bases and J gave up 5 bases, with 8 bases separating them. Looked up from germline, CDR1 is MNHNS and CDR2 is SASEGT.

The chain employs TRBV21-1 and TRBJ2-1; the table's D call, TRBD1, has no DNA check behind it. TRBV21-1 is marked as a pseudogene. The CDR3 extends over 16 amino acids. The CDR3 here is CASSPRGQGVNWEQFF. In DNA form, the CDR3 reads TGTGCCAGCAGCCCCAGGGGGCAGGGGGTAAACTGGGAGCAGTTCTTC.

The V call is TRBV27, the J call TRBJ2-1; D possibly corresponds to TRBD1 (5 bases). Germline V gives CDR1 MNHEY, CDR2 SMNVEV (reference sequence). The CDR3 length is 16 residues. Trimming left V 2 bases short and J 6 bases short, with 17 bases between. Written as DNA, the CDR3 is TGTGCCAGCAGTTTAGTTTTAAATTCAGGGCCCAATGAGCAGTTCTTC. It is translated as CASSLVLNSGPNEQFF.

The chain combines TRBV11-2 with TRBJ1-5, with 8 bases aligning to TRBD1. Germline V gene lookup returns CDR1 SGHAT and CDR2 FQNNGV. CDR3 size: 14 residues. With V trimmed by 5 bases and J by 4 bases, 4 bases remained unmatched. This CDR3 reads CASSQGTGNQPQHF. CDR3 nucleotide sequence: TGTGCCAGCAGCCAAGGGACAGGTAATCAGCCCCAGCATTTT.

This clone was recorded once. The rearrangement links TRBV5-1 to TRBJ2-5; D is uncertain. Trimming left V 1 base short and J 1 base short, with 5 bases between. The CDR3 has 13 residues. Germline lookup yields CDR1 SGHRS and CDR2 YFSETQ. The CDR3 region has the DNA TGCGCCAGCAGCTTGAGGTCCCAAGAGACCCAGTACTTC. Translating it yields CASSLRSQETQYF.

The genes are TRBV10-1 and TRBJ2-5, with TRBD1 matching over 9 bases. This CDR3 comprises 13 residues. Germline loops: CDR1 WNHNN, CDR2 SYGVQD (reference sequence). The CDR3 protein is CATGTGYGETQYF. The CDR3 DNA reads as TGCGCTACCGGGACAGGGTACGGAGAGACCCAGTACTTC.

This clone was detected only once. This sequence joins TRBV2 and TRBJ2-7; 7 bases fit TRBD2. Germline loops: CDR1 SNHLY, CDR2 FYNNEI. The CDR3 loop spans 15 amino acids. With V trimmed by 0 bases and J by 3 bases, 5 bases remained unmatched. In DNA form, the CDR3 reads TGTGCCAGCAGTGAAGCCCGGGACTATCTCTACGAGCAGTACTTC. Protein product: CASSEARDYLYEQYF.

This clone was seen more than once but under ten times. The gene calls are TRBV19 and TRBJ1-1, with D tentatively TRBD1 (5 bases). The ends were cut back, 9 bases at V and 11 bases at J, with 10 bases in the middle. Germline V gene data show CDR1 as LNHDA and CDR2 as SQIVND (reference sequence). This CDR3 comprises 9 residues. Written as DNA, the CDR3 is TGTGCCAGCGGGACGGTTGCTTTCTTT. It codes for CASGTVAFF.

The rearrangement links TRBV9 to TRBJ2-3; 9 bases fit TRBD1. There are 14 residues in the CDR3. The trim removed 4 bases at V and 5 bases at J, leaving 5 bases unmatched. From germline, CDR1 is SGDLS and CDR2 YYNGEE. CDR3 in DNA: TGTGCCAGCAGCCTTGGACAGGGGTTAGATACGCAGTATTTT. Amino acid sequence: CASSLGQGLDTQYF.

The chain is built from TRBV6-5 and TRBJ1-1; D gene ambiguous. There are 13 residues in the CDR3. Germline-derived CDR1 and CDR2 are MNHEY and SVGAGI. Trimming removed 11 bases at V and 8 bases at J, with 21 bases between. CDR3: CAARFGVFSEAFF. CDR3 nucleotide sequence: TGTGCCGCACGGTTCGGGGTTTTCTCAGAAGCTTTCTTT.

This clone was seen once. The CDR3 here is CASSGLQGFAFF. DNA of the CDR3: TGTGCCAGCAGCGGACTGCAAGGATTTGCTTTCTTT. The chain combines TRBV5-6 with TRBJ1-1; D remains unclear. CDR3 length: 12 amino acids. CDR1 SGHDT and CDR2 YYEEEE come from the germline V gene. The V gene lost 4 bases and the J gene lost 11 bases, with 15 bases spanning the gap.

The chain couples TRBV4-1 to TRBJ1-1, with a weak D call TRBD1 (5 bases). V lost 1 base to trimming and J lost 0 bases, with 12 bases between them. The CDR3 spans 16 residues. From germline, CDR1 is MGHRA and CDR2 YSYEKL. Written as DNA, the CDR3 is TGCGCCAGCAGCCAAGCCAGGGTGGAACTGAACACTGAAGCTTTCTTT. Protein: CASSQARVELNTEAFF.

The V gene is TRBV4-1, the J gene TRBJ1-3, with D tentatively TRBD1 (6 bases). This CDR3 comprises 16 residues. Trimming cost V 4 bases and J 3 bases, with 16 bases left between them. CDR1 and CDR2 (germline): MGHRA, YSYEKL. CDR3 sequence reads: CASSPDSLTGGNTIYF. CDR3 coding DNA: TGCGCCAGCAGCCCGGACAGCCTAACGGGTGGAAACACCATATATTTT.

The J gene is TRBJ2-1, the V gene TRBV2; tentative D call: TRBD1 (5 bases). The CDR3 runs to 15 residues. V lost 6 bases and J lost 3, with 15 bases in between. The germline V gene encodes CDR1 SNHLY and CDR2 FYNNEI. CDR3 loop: CASRESDSDYNEQFF. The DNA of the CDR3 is TGTGCCAGCAGAGAAAGCGACAGTGACTACAATGAGCAGTTCTTC.

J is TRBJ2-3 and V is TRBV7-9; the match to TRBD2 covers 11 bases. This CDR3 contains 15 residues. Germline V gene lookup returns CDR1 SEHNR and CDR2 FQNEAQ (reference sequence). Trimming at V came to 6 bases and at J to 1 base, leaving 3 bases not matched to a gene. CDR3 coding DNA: TGTGCCAGCAGGCCGGGACTAGCGGGCACAGATACGCAGTATTTT. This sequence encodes CASRPGLAGTDTQYF.

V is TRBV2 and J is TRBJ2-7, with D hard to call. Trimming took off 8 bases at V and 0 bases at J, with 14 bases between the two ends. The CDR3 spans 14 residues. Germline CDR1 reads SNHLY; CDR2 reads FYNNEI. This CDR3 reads CASDPRTDSYEQYF. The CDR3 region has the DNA TGTGCCAGCGACCCCAGGACGGACTCCTACGAGCAGTACTTC.

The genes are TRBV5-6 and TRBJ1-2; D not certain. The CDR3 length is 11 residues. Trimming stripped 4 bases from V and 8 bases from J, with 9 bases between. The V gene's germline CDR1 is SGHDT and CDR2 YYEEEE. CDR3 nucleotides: TGTGCCAGCAGCGCCCTGAGGGGCTACACCTTC. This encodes CASSALRGYTF.

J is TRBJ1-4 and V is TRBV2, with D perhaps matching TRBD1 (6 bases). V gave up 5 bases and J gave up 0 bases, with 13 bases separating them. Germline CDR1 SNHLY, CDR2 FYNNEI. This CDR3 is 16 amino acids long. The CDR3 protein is CASSLGRGATNEKLFF. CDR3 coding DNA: TGTGCCAGCAGTTTGGGGAGGGGGGCAACTAATGAAAAACTGTTTTTT.

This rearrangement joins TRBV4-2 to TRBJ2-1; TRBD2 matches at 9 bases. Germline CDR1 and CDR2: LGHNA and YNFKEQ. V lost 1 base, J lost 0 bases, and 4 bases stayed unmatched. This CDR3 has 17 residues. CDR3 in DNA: TGTGCCAGCAGCCAAGCTCTAGCGGGGAGCTCCTACAATGAGCAGTTCTTC. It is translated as CASSQALAGSSYNEQFF.